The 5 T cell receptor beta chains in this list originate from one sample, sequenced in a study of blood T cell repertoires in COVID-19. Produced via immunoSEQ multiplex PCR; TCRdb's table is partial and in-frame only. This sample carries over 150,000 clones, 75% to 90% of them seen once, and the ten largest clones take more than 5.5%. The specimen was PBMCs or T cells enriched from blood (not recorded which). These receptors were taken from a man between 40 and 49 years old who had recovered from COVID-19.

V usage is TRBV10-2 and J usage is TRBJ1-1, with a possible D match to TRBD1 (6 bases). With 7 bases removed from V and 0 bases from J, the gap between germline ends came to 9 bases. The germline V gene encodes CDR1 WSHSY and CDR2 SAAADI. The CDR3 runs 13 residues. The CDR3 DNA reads TGCGCCAGCATGGGACAAATGAACACTGAAGCTTTCTTT. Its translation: CASMGQMNTEAFF.

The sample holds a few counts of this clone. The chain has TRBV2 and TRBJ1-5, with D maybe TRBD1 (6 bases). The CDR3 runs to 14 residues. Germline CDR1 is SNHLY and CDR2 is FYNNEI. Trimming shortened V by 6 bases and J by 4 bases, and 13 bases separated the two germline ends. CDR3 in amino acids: CASSQGSGNQPQHF. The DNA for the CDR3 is TGTGCCAGCAGCCAGGGGTCGGGGAATCAGCCCCAGCATTTT.

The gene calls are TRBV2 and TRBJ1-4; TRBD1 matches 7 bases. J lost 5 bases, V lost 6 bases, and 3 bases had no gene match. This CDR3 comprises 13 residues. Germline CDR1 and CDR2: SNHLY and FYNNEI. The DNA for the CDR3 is TGTGCCAGCAGAGGACAGGCAAATGAAAAACTGTTTTTT. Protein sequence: CASRGQANEKLFF.

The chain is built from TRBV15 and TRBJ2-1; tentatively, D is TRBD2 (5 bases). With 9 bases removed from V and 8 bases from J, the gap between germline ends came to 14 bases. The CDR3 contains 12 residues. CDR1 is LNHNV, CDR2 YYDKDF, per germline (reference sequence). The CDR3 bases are TGTGCCACTGCGGAGGACGGGGATGAGCAGTTCTTC. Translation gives CATAEDGDEQFF.

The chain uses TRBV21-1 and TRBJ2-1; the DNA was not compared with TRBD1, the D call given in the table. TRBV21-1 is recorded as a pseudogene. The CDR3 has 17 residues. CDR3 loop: CASSKGTPCSSYNEQFF. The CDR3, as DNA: TGTGCCAGCAGCAAAGGGACACCCTGCAGCTCCTACAATGAGCAGTTCTTC.